This T cell receptor beta chain was identified during a study of T cell clones after liver transplantation. The wider study: Post-transplant blood was tracked for graft-donor-reactive T cell clones identified in a pre-transplant mixed lymphocyte reaction. As an antigen-independent comparator, third-party-reactive TCRbeta sequences came from pre-transplant mixed lymphocyte reactions.

Data came from immunoSEQ multiplex PCR; TCRdb stores just in-frame clones and leaves some out. This table has under 130,000 clones, about 86% appearing once. The CDR3 loop spans 16 amino acids. Looked up from germline, CDR1 is SGHAT and CDR2 is FQNNGV. Trimming took 5 bases from V and 1 from J, leaving 17 bases between them. Thawed unstimulated PBMCs were FACS-sorted by CD3, CD4 and CD8 into two populations. The sequence was obtained from a human patient who received a liver transplant. Some T cells may arise from the graft donor. Here the sequenced sample was CD4+ T cells from blood, taken around 48 months after liver transplant. This chain connects TRBV11-2 to TRBJ1-1; no clear D. The CDR3 sequence: CASSQLLEGSNTEAFF. The DNA for the CDR3 is TGTGCCAGCAGCCAACTTCTGGAGGGATCGAACACTGAAGCTTTCTTT.